The rows below give T cell receptor beta chains drawn from one sample of a study of cytomegalovirus exposure and HLA in healthy donors. Data came from immunoSEQ multiplex PCR; TCRdb stores just in-frame clones and leaves some out. The sample holds some 150,000 clones, less than 90% seen once. Specimen: PBMCs. All receptors come from a woman under 30 in good health and CMV-seropositive. Each CDR3 is given with its conserved first and last residue. D genes are given only for firm matches. Expanded clones get a size class; other rows say once, few or many, or leave the size out.

TRBV2,TRBJ2-1,TRBD2,16,NA,CASMGLAGNDANEQFF,TGTGCCAGCATGGGACTAGCGGGCAATGACGCCAATGAGCAGTTCTTC
TRBV28,TRBJ1-2,NA,13,NA,CASSFGGLGGYTF,TGTGCCAGCAGTTTTGGAGGGTTGGGTGGCTACACCTTC
TRBV10-2,TRBJ2-2,TRBD1,17,NA,CASSSRWGTDLTGELFF,TGCGCCAGCAGCAGCCGGTGGGGGACAGATTTAACCGGGGAGCTGTTTTTT
TRBV28,TRBJ2-5,TRBD1,14,NA,CASSLGTGQETQYF,TGTGCCAGCAGTTTGGGGACAGGCCAAGAGACCCAGTACTTC
TRBV7-7,TRBJ2-3,NA,14,NA,CASSPSAGADTQYF,TGTGCTAGCAGCCCTTCGGCAGGGGCAGATACGCAGTATTTT
TRBV5-1,TRBJ2-5,TRBD1,15,NA,CASSTGQALLETQYF,TGCGCCAGCAGCACGGGACAGGCTCTTCTAGAGACCCAGTACTTC
TRBV2,TRBJ1-5,NA,15,NA,CASRDNRASNQPQHF,TGTGCCAGCCGGGATAACAGGGCTAGCAATCAGCCCCAGCATTTT
TRBV28,TRBJ2-1,TRBD2,18,NA,CASSPTRRASGRNNEQFF,TGTGCCAGCAGTCCTACACGAAGGGCTAGCGGGAGAAACAATGAGCAGTTCTTC
TRBV18,TRBJ2-1,TRBD2,17,few,CASSPWTSGGSYNEQFF,TGTGCCAGCTCACCCTGGACTAGCGGGGGCTCCTACAATGAGCAGTTCTTC
TRBV2,TRBJ2-5,NA,15,NA,CASRYQGQPQETQYF,TGTGCCAGCAGGTACCAGGGTCAGCCCCAAGAGACCCAGTACTTC
TRBV9,TRBJ1-4,TRBD1,16,NA,CASSEGQGSTNEKLFF,TGTGCCAGCAGCGAGGGACAGGGTTCAACTAATGAAAAACTGTTTTTT
TRBV28,TRBJ1-1,NA,13,NA,CASSLSENTEAFF,TGTGCCAGCAGTTTATCAGAGAACACTGAAGCTTTCTTT
TRBV30,TRBJ2-7,NA,11,NA,CAWSTRYEQYF,TGTGCCTGGAGTACAAGATACGAGCAGTACTTC
TRBV19,TRBJ2-1,TRBD1,15,NA,CASMDRGSSYNEQFF,TGTGCCAGTATGGACAGGGGCAGCTCCTACAATGAGCAGTTCTTC
TRBV18,TRBJ1-5,NA,13,NA,CASSPPAGQPQHF,TGTGCCAGCTCACCACCTGCAGGCCAGCCCCAGCATTTT
TRBV10-1,TRBJ2-1,NA,12,NA,CASSRTYNEQFF,TGCGCCAGCTCGAGGACATACAATGAGCAGTTCTTC
TRBV5-1,TRBJ2-5,TRBD2,18,NA,CASSLVRLAGPRLETQYF,TGCGCCAGCAGCTTGGTGCGACTAGCGGGGCCCCGACTCGAGACCCAGTACTTC
TRBV10-3,TRBJ2-7,NA,12,NA,CAIAVNPNEQYF,TGTGCCATCGCGGTAAACCCGAACGAGCAGTACTTC
TRBV5-1,TRBJ2-2,TRBD2,15,NA,CASSASGSDTGELFF,TGCGCCAGCAGCGCCAGCGGGAGTGACACCGGGGAGCTGTTTTTT
TRBV13,TRBJ2-2,TRBD1,17,NA,CASSQRGTGGNTGELFF,TGTGCCAGCAGCCAGCGCGGGACAGGGGGCAACACCGGGGAGCTGTTTTTT
TRBV28,TRBJ2-1,TRBD2,16,NA,CASRHSGRALRYEQFF,TGTGCCAGCAGGCATAGCGGGAGGGCCTTGAGGTATGAGCAGTTCTTC
TRBV6-1,TRBJ2-2,TRBD2,17,once,CASSERLGGSETGELFF,TGTGCCAGCAGTGAAAGGCTAGGCGGGAGTGAGACCGGGGAGCTGTTTTTT
TRBV7-3,TRBJ2-1,TRBD2,15,NA,CASSLDAGAGNEQFF,TGTGCCAGCAGCTTAGATGCGGGAGCGGGGAATGAGCAGTTCTTC
TRBV20-1,TRBJ2-7,TRBD1,11,NA,CSAINRGEQYF,TGCAGTGCGATCAACAGGGGCGAGCAGTACTTC
TRBV19,TRBJ1-2,NA,15,NA,CASSISVAGNNGYTF,TGTGCCAGTAGTATCTCAGTGGCAGGGAACAACGGCTACACCTTC
TRBV28,TRBJ1-2,TRBD1,14,NA,CASTRTGGVEGYTF,TGTGCCAGCACCCGAACAGGGGGCGTGGAGGGCTACACCTTC
TRBV7-2,TRBJ2-1,NA,15,NA,CASSFTGSSYNEQFF,TGTGCCAGCAGCTTTACCGGGAGCTCCTACAATGAGCAGTTCTTC
TRBV10-3,TRBJ2-7,NA,12,NA,CAISLTGLEQYF,TGTGCCATCAGCCTTACAGGGTTGGAGCAGTACTTC
TRBV11-2,TRBJ2-3,TRBD2,16,NA,CASSLLAGGQIHTQYF,TGTGCCAGCAGCTTATTAGCGGGAGGCCAAATCCATACGCAGTATTTT
TRBV6-1,TRBJ1-2,TRBD1,15,NA,CASSPDRGALYGYTF,TGTGCCAGCAGCCCGGACAGGGGCGCCCTCTATGGCTACACCTTC
TRBV30,TRBJ2-7,NA,13,once,CAWSITRGYEQYF,TGTGCCTGGAGTATCACTAGGGGGTACGAGCAGTACTTC
TRBV28,TRBJ1-2,NA,18,once,CASTSLPFSGPGIYGYTF,TGTGCCAGCACTTCCCTTCCCTTCAGTGGGCCAGGAATCTATGGCTACACCTTC